The following is a T cell receptor beta chain sequence with its context. The antigen remains unidentified. Using RNA template, CDR3s of TCR alpha and beta were amplified with iRepertoire arm-PCR. One-step reverse transcription and amplification started from approximately 100-400 ng of tissue mRNA or PBMC total RNA. TCRdb passed the multiplex PCR reads through MiXCR, listing each CDR3 protein once. The sample has approximately 40,000 distinct CDR3 sequences, about a fifth seen once. These data come from a study of glioma-infiltrating T cells. The length of the CDR3 is 15 residues. The V end was cut by 5 bases, the J end by 5 bases, with 16 bases between. Germline V CDR1 and CDR2: SGHDT, YYEEEE. Study-wide points: Tissue and blood shared very few CDR3 sequences. Gliomas, especially low-grade, showed above-expected tissue-blood divergence; non-neoplastic patients showed below.

The TCR comes from a human donor with low-grade glioma or glioblastoma, undergoing nonglioma brain surgery, or in good health (not recorded which). The gene calls are TRBV5-6 and TRBJ2-2, with D possibly called TRBD1 or TRBD2 (5 bases each). Input material: glioma tissue, nonneoplastic brain tissue, or PBMCs (not recorded which). CDR3 in DNA: TGTGCCAGCAGGTTCAGGACGAGGGGAACCGGGGAGCTGTTTTTT. Translating gives CASRFRTRGTGELFF.